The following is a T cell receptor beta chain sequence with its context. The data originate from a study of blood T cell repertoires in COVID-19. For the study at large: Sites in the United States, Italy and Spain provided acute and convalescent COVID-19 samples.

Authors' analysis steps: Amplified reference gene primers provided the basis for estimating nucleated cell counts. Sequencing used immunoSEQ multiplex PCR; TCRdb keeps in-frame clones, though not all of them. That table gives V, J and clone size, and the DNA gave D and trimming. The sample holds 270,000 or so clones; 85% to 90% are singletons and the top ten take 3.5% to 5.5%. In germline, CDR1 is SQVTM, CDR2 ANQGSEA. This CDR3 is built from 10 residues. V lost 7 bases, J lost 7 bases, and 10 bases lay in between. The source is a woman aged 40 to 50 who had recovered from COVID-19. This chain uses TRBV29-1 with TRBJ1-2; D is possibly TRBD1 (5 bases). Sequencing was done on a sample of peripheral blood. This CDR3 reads CSAGGGGYTF. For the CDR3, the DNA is TGCAGCGCTGGGGGGGGTGGCTACACCTTC. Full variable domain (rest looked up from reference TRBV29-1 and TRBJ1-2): SAVISQKPSRDICQRGTSLTIQCQVDSQVTMMFWYRQQPGQSLTLIATANQGSEATYESGFVIDKFPISRPNLTFSTLTVSNMSPEDSSIYLCSAGGGGYTFGSGTRLTVV.